Shown below are 28 T cell receptor beta chains from a single sample sequenced in a study of radiotherapy plus CTLA-4 blockade in lung cancer (dated by TCRdb to the late 2010s). Preparation of the library involved the immunoSEQ multiplex PCR assay. The clones in this table, taken by TCRdb from immuneACCESS, are in-frame only. Not every clone is retained; where verified, under half of the shortfall comes from an unresolved V gene, and the cause of the rest is unknown. The sample table holds around 77,000 clones, of which under 75% were seen once. Approximately 9.9% of the sample comes from the top ten. Sequencing used peripheral blood, obtained from a patient treated with radiotherapy plus ipilimumab. The receptor set was obtained from a human donor with non-small cell lung cancer whose response to radiotherapy plus ipilimumab could not be evaluated.

This chain joins TRBV4-2 and TRBJ1-4; 7 nucleotides align to TRBD1. Losses at the gene ends were 0 bases for V and 12 bases for J; bases not matched to a gene: 7. Per the germline V gene, CDR1 is LGHNA and CDR2 is YNFKEQ. This CDR3 is built from 14 residues. CDR3 residues: CASSQDSFQGELFF. DNA of the CDR3: TGTGCCAGCAGCCAAGATTCATTTCAGGGGGAACTGTTTTTT.

V is TRBV5-1 and J is TRBJ1-1, with unresolved D. CDR3 length equals 13 residues. The germline V gene encodes CDR1 SGHRS and CDR2 YFSETQ. Trimming removed 2 bases from V and 1 base from J, with 6 bases in between. This chain's CDR3 is CASSFPGNTEAFF. CDR3 nucleotides: TGCGCCAGCAGCTTCCCGGGGAACACTGAAGCTTTCTTT.

The chain is built from TRBV10-3 and TRBJ2-5; 9 nucleotides match TRBD1. This CDR3 has 14 amino acids. V lost 6 bases, J lost 1 base, and 3 bases stayed unmatched. CDR1 and CDR2 from the germline V gene are ENHRY and SYGVKD. CDR3 nucleotides: TGTGCCATCAGCGGACAGGGGACCCAAGAGACCCAGTACTTC. Translation: CAISGQGTQETQYF.

J is TRBJ1-5 and V is TRBV19; maybe TRBD1 (5 bases). V lost 3 bases and J 6 bases, leaving 12 bases between the germline ends. Germline CDR1 LNHDA, CDR2 SQIVND (reference sequence). This CDR3 has 14 amino acids. The chain's CDR3 is CASSIPGSPQPQHF. The CDR3 DNA reads as TGTGCCAGTAGTATCCCAGGGTCGCCTCAGCCCCAGCATTTT.

The gene calls are TRBV5-1 and TRBJ2-5, with D perhaps TRBD2 (5 bases). This CDR3 comprises 14 residues. The germline V gene has CDR1 SGHRS and CDR2 YFSETQ. With 0 bases removed from V and 4 bases from J, the gap between germline ends came to 10 bases. The CDR3 DNA reads as TGCGCCAGCAGCTTGGAAGAGGGTGGAGAGACCCAGTACTTC. Translating it yields CASSLEEGGETQYF.

The chain joins TRBV19 to TRBJ1-1; no reliable D call. V was cut by 0 bases and J by 4 bases, with 9 bases left in between. The V gene's germline CDR1 is LNHDA and CDR2 SQIVND (reference sequence). This CDR3 spans 14 amino acids. The CDR3 reads CASSIDGYGTEAFF. In DNA, the CDR3 is TGTGCCAGTAGTATAGACGGGTACGGCACTGAAGCTTTCTTT.

This clone was recorded a few times. J is TRBJ2-1 and V is TRBV9, with 7 bases fitting TRBD2. The CDR3 runs 16 residues. The V segment lost 4 bases and the J segment 8 bases; nucleotides outside the gene matches: 15. Germline lookup yields CDR1 SGDLS and CDR2 YYNGEE. CDR3 region: CASSPGRSGIVDEQFF. The CDR3 DNA reads TGTGCCAGCAGCCCAGGTAGAAGCGGGATTGTGGATGAGCAGTTCTTC.

In this sample, this clone turned up a few times. The V call is TRBV6-6, the J call TRBJ1-1; no clear D. Per germline, CDR1 MNHNY and CDR2 SVGAGI (reference sequence). CDR3 length equals 12 residues. V lost 7 bases and J lost 11, with 17 bases in between. CDR3 sequence: CASTTRGLGAFF. Here the CDR3 DNA reads TGTGCCAGCACCACCCGGGGATTGGGGGCTTTCTTT.

CDR3 nucleotides: TGCAGCGTGGCTGGACAACCCTTGGGAGCTTTCTTT. This gives the protein CSVAGQPLGAFF. This chain connects TRBV29-1 to TRBJ1-1; tentative D call: TRBD1 (5 bases). CDR3 size: 12 residues. Germline V lookup: CDR1 SQVTM, CDR2 ANQGSEA. Trimming removed 6 bases at V and 10 bases at J, with 18 bases between.

V usage is TRBV30 and J usage is TRBJ2-7; 7 bases are a match to TRBD2. CDR3 length: 14 amino acids. CDR1 GTSNPN and CDR2 SVGIG come from the germline V gene (reference sequence). Trimming cost V 4 bases and J 3 bases; bases outside gene matches: 9. The CDR3 nucleotides read TGTGCCTGGATGAGGGGAGGGGAGGTCTACGAGCAGTACTTC. Protein: CAWMRGGEVYEQYF.

V gene TRBV6-6 combines with J gene TRBJ1-1; TRBD1 matches at 7 bases. J gave up 2 bases and V 0 bases, and 0 bases lay outside the gene matches. This CDR3 comprises 14 residues. Per germline, CDR1 MNHNY and CDR2 SVGAGI (reference sequence). The CDR3 spells CASSYSGGNTEAFF. DNA for the CDR3: TGTGCCAGCAGTTACTCAGGGGGCAACACTGAAGCTTTCTTT.

A few counts support this clone. V and J are TRBV29-1 and TRBJ1-1, with TRBD1 matching over 9 bases. CDR3 length equals 12 residues. V gave up 3 bases and J gave up 6 bases; unmatched junction bases: 2. The V gene's germline CDR1 is SQVTM and CDR2 ANQGSEA. CDR3 sequence: CSVDRDRAEAFF. The CDR3 DNA sequence: TGCAGCGTTGACCGGGACAGGGCTGAAGCTTTCTTT.

This clone appeared once. The V call is TRBV18, the J call TRBJ2-7; 11 bases map to TRBD2. Germline V gives CDR1 KGHSH, CDR2 LQKENI. With V trimmed by 5 bases and J by 4 bases, 4 bases remained unmatched. CDR3 size: 14 residues. The CDR3 reads CASSIAGGAYEQYF. CDR3 coding DNA: TGTGCCAGCTCAATAGCGGGGGGGGCGTACGAGCAGTACTTC.

V and J are TRBV9 and TRBJ1-3, with D tentatively TRBD1 (6 bases). Per the germline V gene, CDR1 is SGDLS and CDR2 is YYNGEE. V lost 0 bases, J lost 2 bases, and 21 bases lay in between. The CDR3 contains 19 residues. The CDR3 loop is CASSVAPAGVGSAGNTIYF. The CDR3, as DNA: TGTGCCAGCAGCGTAGCGCCCGCAGGGGTTGGCTCGGCTGGAAACACCATATATTTT.

This clone was counted once. The V call is TRBV27, the J call TRBJ1-1; 10 nucleotides align to TRBD1. V lost 4 bases to trimming and J lost 1 base; unmatched junction nucleotides: 6. The CDR3 is 16 amino acids. Germline values: CDR1 MNHEY, CDR2 SMNVEV (reference sequence). This chain's CDR3 is CASSSGQGFRNTEAFF. In DNA, the CDR3 is TGTGCCAGCAGTTCGGGACAGGGGTTCAGGAACACTGAAGCTTTCTTT.

The CDR3 loop is CASSLAGIGEQYF. CDR3 sequence (DNA): TGTGCCAGCAGCTTAGCCGGGATTGGCGAGCAGTACTTC. The chain joins TRBV7-2 to TRBJ2-7, with a tentative D call TRBD2 (5 bases). The CDR3 length is 13 residues. Germline loops: CDR1 SGHTA, CDR2 FQGNSA. V lost 0 bases and J 6 bases, leaving 9 bases between the germline ends. The full variable domain, its missing parts supplied by reference TRBV7-2 and TRBJ2-7, is GAGVSQSPSNKVTEKGKDVELRCDPISGHTALYWYRQSLGQGLEFLIYFQGNSAPDKSGLPSDRFSAERTGGSVSTLTIQRTQQEDSAVYLCASSLAGIGEQYFGPGTRLTVT.

The J gene is TRBJ1-1, the V gene TRBV7-3; possibly TRBD1 for D (5 bases). The germline CDR1 and CDR2 sequences are SGHTA and FQGTGA. V was cut by 5 bases and J by 7 bases, with 14 bases left in between. The CDR3 is 13 amino acids. The CDR3 here is CASSTSGYDEAFF. In DNA form, the CDR3 reads TGTGCCAGCAGCACGTCAGGGTATGATGAAGCTTTCTTT.

This clone turned up a few times. The gene calls are TRBV6-1 and TRBJ2-7, with D unclear. V was trimmed by 3 bases and J by 4 bases, leaving 7 bases between them. Germline V lookup: CDR1 MNHNS, CDR2 SASEGT. The CDR3 runs 12 residues. Here the CDR3 DNA reads TGTGCCAGCAGTGAGCCCGGTTACGAGCAGTACTTC. It codes for CASSEPGYEQYF.

Of note for this clone: The DNA is left out, because the CDR3 cannot be placed on it with certainty; the CDR3 is given as TCRdb lists it. The rearrangement joins TRBV4-1 to TRBJ1-2; the D call in the table, TRBD1, was not verified against the DNA. The germline gives CDR1 MGHRA, CDR2 YSYEKL. Including both end residues, the CDR3 is 14 amino acids long. CDR3 residues: CASSQVGRGAAISF.

This clone was recorded a few times. The V and J genes are TRBV30 and TRBJ1-3, with D uncertain. V lost 5 bases and J lost 3, with 17 bases in between. Germline CDR1 reads GTSNPN; CDR2 reads SVGIG (reference sequence). The CDR3 has 15 residues. The CDR3 DNA reads TGTGCCTGGGGATGGCAGGCGTTGGGTGGAAACACCATATATTTT. Translated, it gives CAWGWQALGGNTIYF. Together with reference TRBV30 and TRBJ1-3, the CDR3 gives the full variable domain: SQTIHQWPATLVQPVGSPLSLECTVEGTSNPNLYWYRQAAGRGLQLLFYSVGIGQISSEVPQNLSASRPQDRQFILSSKKLLLSDSGFYLCAWGWQALGGNTIYFGEGSWLTVV.

The table lists this clone with many counts. The J gene is TRBJ1-5, the V gene TRBV4-1; D unclear. Germline V gene sequence: CDR1 MGHRA, CDR2 YSYEKL. The CDR3 is made up of 16 amino acids. V lost 1 base and J 1 base, leaving 11 bases between the germline ends. CDR3 nucleotide sequence: TGCGCCAGCAGCCAAGCAGGAATCGGCAGCAATCAGCCCCAGCATTTT. Translation gives CASSQAGIGSNQPQHF.

The chain carries TRBV4-1 and TRBJ1-2; D not resolved. V lost 0 bases, J lost 4 bases, and 12 bases lay in between. Germline V gene data show CDR1 as MGHRA and CDR2 as YSYEKL. The CDR3 extends over 15 amino acids. DNA for the CDR3: TGCGCCAGCAGCCAAGAAAAGCAGCGGCTCTATGGCTACACCTTC. Its protein product is CASSQEKQRLYGYTF.

This rearrangement joins TRBV6-6 to TRBJ2-3, with unresolved D. Germline CDR1 reads MNHNY; CDR2 reads SVGAGI (reference sequence). The V and J ends lost 6 bases and 4 bases respectively, with 14 bases between them. The CDR3 sequence is 14 residues long. As DNA, the CDR3 is TGTGCCAGCAGCCGACCTGGCCAGGCAGATACGCAGTATTTT. Amino acids: CASSRPGQADTQYF.

The chain recombines TRBV7-9 with TRBJ2-7; 8 nucleotides line up with TRBD2. The length of the CDR3 is 15 residues. The V and J ends lost 3 bases and 2 bases, in that order; junction bases with no gene match: 6. The germline gives CDR1 SEHNR, CDR2 FQNEAQ (reference sequence). CDR3 region: CASSFDTSGAYEQYF. As DNA, the CDR3 is TGTGCCAGCAGCTTTGATACTAGCGGAGCCTACGAGCAGTACTTC.

The CDR3 loop reads CASSAKEGAYTGELFF. In DNA, the CDR3 is TGTGCCAGCAGCGCCAAGGAGGGGGCCTACACCGGGGAGCTGTTTTTT. The genes are TRBV7-8 and TRBJ2-2, with TRBD1 as a possible D gene (7 bases). The ends were cut back, 5 bases at V and 3 bases at J, with 16 bases in the middle. Germline loops: CDR1 SGHVS, CDR2 FQNEAQ. CDR3 length equals 16 residues.

This clone was seen only once. DNA for the CDR3: TGCGCCAGCAGCAGCCGACAGGGGGCGAAATACAATGAGCAGTTCTTC. This encodes CASSSRQGAKYNEQFF. This chain uses TRBV5-1 with TRBJ2-1; 10 positions agree with TRBD1. The CDR3 is 16 amino acids. Per the germline V gene, CDR1 is SGHRS and CDR2 is YFSETQ. J lost 4 bases, V lost 4 bases, and 8 bases had no gene match.

The rearrangement links TRBV4-1 to TRBJ2-7; 10 bases are shared with TRBD2. With V trimmed by 8 bases and J by 1 base, 5 bases remained unmatched. The germline gives CDR1 MGHRA, CDR2 YSYEKL. CDR3 length equals 14 residues. Here the CDR3 reads CASGTSAYSYEQYF. In nucleotides, the CDR3 is TGCGCCAGCGGGACTAGCGCATATTCCTACGAGCAGTACTTC.

This chain connects TRBV29-1 to TRBJ2-7; 10 bases match TRBD2. The CDR3 contains 18 residues. Germline-derived CDR1 and CDR2 are SQVTM and ANQGSEA. V shed 0 bases and J 0 bases; nucleotides not matched to a gene: 11. The CDR3 here is CSVEDRSSGRYLSYEQYF. DNA of the CDR3: TGCAGCGTTGAAGATCGGAGTAGCGGGAGGTACCTCTCCTACGAGCAGTACTTC.